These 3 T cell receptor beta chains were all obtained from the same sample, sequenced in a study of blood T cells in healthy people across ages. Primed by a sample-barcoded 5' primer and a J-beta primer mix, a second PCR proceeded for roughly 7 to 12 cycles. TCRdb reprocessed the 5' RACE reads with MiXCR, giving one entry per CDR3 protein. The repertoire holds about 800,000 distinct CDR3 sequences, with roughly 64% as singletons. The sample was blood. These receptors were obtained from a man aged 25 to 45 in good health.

CDR3 bases: TGCGCCAGCAGCCGGGCGCTCCGGGACTCATCCTACGAGCAGTACTTC. Its protein product is CASSRALRDSSYEQYF. This chain joins TRBV4-3 and TRBJ2-7, with D possibly being TRBD2 (6 bases). There are 16 residues in the CDR3. V was clipped by 4 bases and J by 1 base, with 17 bases between them. The germline V gene encodes CDR1 LGHNA and CDR2 YSLEER.

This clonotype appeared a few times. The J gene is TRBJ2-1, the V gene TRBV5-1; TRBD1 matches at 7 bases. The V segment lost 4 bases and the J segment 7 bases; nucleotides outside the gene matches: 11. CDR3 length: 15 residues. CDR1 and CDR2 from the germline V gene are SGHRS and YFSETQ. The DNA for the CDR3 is TGCGCCAGCAGCCCTGGCCACAGGGGTAGAAATGAGCAGTTCTTC. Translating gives CASSPGHRGRNEQFF.

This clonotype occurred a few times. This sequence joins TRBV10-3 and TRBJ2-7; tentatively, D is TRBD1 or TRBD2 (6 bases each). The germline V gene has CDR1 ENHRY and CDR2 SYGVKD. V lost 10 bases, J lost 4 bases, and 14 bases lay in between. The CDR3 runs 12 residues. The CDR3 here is CATSLGGYEQYF. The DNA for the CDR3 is TGTGCCACCTCTCTAGGGGGGTACGAGCAGTACTTC.